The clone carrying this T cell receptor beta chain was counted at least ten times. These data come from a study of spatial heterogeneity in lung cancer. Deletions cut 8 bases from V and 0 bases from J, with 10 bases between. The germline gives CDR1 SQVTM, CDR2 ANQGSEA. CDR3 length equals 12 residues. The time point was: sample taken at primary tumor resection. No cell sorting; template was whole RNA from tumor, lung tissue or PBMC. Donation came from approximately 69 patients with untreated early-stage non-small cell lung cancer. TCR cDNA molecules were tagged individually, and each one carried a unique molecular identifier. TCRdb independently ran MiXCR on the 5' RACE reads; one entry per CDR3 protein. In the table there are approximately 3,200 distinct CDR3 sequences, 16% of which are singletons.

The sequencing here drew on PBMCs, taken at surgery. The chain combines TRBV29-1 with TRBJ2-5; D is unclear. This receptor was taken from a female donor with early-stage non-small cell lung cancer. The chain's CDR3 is CSSSAYQETQYF. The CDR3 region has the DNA TGCAGCTCCTCAGCGTACCAAGAGACCCAGTACTTC.